The text below deals with one TCR beta chain. The data stem from a study of blood T cell repertoires in COVID-19. Across the whole study: COVID-19 samples collected from the United States, Italy and Spain covered acute and convalescent phases.

Germline lookup yields CDR1 LGHNA and CDR2 YNFKEQ. V lost 4 bases and J 3 bases, leaving 10 bases between the germline ends. The CDR3 runs 14 residues. The protocol was immunoSEQ multiplex PCR, while the TCRdb copy is restricted to in-frame clones and leaves out a portion. The table includes 180,000 or so clones, roughly 84% detected once. The age range of participants was 18 to 89 years, with residence in about two dozen US areas. In assigning cohorts, the study relied on participant-reported clinical history. This receptor was identified in a human donor with acute COVID-19. The donor label of this sample is uncertain. The specimen sequenced was PBMCs or T cells enriched from blood (not recorded which). The chain employs TRBV4-2 and TRBJ2-4, with D maybe TRBD2 (5 bases). The CDR3 is CASSPPAGKNIQYF. CDR3 coding DNA: TGTGCCAGCAGCCCCCCCGCGGGCAAAAACATTCAGTACTTC.